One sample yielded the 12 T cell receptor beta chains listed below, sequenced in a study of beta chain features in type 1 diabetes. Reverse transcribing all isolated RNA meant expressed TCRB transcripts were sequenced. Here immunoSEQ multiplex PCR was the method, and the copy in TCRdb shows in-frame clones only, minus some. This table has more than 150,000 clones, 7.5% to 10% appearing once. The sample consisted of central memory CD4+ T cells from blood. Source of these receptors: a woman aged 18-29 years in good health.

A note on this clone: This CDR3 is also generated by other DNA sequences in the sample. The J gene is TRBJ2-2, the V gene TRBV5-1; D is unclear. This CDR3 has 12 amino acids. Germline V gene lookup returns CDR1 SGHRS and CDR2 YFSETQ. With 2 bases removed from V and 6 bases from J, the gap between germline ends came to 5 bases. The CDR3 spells CASSLGAGELFF. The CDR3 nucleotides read TGCGCCAGCAGCTTAGGAGCCGGGGAGCTGTTTTTT. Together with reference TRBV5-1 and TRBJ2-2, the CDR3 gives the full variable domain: KAGVTQTPRYLIKTRGQQVTLSCSPISGHRSVSWYQQTPGQGLQFLFEYFSETQRNKGNFPGRFSGRQFSNSRSEMNVSTLELGDSALYLCASSLGAGELFFGEGSRLTVL.

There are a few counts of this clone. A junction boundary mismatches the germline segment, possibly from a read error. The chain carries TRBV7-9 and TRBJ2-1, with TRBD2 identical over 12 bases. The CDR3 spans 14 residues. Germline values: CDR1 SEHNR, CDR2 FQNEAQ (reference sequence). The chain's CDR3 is CASSSRRLTSGSVF. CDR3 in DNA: TGTGCCAGCAGCTCACGCCGCCTGACTAGCGGGAGTGTCTTC.

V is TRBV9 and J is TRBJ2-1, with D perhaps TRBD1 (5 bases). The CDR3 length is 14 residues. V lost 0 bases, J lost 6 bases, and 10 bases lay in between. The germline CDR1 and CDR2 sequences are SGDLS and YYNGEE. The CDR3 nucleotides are TGTGCCAGCAGCGTAGAGGCAGGGTCCAATGAGCAGTTCTTC. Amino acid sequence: CASSVEAGSNEQFF. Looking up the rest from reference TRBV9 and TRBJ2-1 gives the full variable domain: DSGVTQTPKHLITATGQRVTLRCSPRSGDLSVYWYQQSLDQGLQFLIQYYNGEERAKGNILERFSAQQFPDLHSELNLSSLELGDSALYFCASSVEAGSNEQFFGPGTRLTVL.

The CDR3, as DNA: TGTGCCAGCAGCCCAGCGGGCCGGGGATCCTACGAGCAGTACTTC. Its protein product is CASSPAGRGSYEQYF. The rearrangement uses TRBV11-1 and TRBJ2-7, with a tentative D call TRBD2 (6 bases). The CDR3 is 15 amino acids. V shed 5 bases and J shed 1 base, with 15 bases lying between them. Looked up from germline, CDR1 is SGHAT and CDR2 is FQDESV (reference sequence). Complete variable domain (other parts from reference TRBV11-1 and TRBJ2-7): EAEVAQSPRYKITEKSQAVAFWCDPISGHATLYWYRQILGQGPELLVQFQDESVVDDSQLPKDRFSAERLKGVDSTLKIQPAELGDSAMYLCASSPAGRGSYEQYFGPGTRLTVT.

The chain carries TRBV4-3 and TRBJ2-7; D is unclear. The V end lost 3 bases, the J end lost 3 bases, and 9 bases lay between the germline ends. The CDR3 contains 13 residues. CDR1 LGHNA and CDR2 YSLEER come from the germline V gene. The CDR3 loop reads CASSQTSSYEQYF. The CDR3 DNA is TGCGCCAGCAGCCAGACTTCAAGCTACGAGCAGTACTTC.

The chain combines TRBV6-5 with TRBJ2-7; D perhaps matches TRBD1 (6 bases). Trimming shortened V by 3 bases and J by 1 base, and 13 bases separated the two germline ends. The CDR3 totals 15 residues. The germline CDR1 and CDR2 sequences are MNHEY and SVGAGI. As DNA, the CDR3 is TGTGCCAGCAGTTATGGGGGCAGGTTATCCTACGAGCAGTACTTC. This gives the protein CASSYGGRLSYEQYF.

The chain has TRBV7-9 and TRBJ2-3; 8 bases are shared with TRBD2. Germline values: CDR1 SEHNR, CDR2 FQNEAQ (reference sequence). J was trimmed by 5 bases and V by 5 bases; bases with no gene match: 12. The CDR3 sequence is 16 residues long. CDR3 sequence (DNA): TGTGCCAGCAGCCCCCATGGCGGGGGGCCAGGAGATACGCAGTATTTT. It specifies CASSPHGGGPGDTQYF. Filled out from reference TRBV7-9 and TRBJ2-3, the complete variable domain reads DTGVSQNPRHKITKRGQNVTFRCDPISEHNRLYWYRQTLGQGPEFLTYFQNEAQLEKSRLLSDRFSAERPKGSFSTLEIQRTEQGDSAMYLCASSPHGGGPGDTQYFGPGTRLTVL.

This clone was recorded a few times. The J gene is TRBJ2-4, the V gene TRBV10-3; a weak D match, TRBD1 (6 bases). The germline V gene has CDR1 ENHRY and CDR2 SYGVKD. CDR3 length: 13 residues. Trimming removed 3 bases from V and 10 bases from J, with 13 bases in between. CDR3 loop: CAISDGTGSIQYF. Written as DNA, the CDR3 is TGTGCCATCAGTGATGGAACAGGGAGTATTCAGTACTTC.

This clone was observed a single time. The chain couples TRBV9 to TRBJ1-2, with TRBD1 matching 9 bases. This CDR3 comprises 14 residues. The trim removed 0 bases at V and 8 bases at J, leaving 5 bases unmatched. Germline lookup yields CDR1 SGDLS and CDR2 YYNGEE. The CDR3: CASSVGTGVQGYTF. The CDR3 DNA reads TGTGCCAGCAGCGTAGGGACAGGGGTTCAGGGCTACACCTTC. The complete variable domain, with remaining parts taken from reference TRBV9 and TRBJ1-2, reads DSGVTQTPKHLITATGQRVTLRCSPRSGDLSVYWYQQSLDQGLQFLIQYYNGEERAKGNILERFSAQQFPDLHSELNLSSLELGDSALYFCASSVGTGVQGYTFGSGTRLTVV.

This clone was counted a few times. CDR3 DNA: TGTGCCAGCTCACCTAGGACAGGGACCGGGGAGCTGTTTTTT. Its protein product is CASSPRTGTGELFF. The gene calls are TRBV18 and TRBJ2-2, with 8 bases matching TRBD1. J gave up 5 bases and V 3 bases, and 2 bases lay outside the gene matches. The CDR3 runs 14 residues. Germline V CDR1 and CDR2: KGHSH, LQKENI.

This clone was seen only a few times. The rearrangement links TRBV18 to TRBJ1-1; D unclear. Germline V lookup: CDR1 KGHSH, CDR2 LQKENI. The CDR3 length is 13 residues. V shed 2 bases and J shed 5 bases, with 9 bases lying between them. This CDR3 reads CASSPNEGTEAFF. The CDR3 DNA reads TGTGCCAGCTCACCAAACGAGGGTACTGAAGCTTTCTTT.

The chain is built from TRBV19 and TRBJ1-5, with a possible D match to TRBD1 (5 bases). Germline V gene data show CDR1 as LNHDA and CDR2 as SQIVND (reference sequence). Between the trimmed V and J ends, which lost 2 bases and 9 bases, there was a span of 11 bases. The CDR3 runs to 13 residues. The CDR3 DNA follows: TGTGCCAGTAGTATAAGTAACAGGCGGCCCCAGCATTTT. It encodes CASSISNRRPQHF.